This T cell receptor beta chain emerged from a study of T cell changes during pregnancy in multiple sclerosis. Clones were sequenced by immunoSEQ multiplex PCR, and TCRdb holds only the in-frame ones, with some missing. The sample lists about 47,000 clones, 75% to 90% occurring once. Germline-derived CDR1 and CDR2 are SNHLY and FYNNEI. The V and J ends lost 6 bases and 1 base respectively, with 10 bases between them. This CDR3 spans 13 amino acids. This rearrangement joins TRBV2 to TRBJ2-7, with D unresolved. This TCR was sampled from a female donor with multiple sclerosis, enrolled in a pregnancy study. Here the sequenced sample was CD8+ T cells from peripheral blood mononuclear cells, taken in the second trimester of pregnancy. The chain's CDR3 is CASRFGFSYEQYF. The CDR3 region has the DNA TGTGCCAGCAGATTCGGGTTTTCCTACGAGCAGTACTTC. The full variable domain, its missing parts supplied by reference TRBV2 and TRBJ2-7, is EPEVTQTPSHQVTQMGQEVILRCVPISNHLYFYWYRQILGQKVEFLVSFYNNEISEKSEIFDDQFSVERPDGSNFTLKIRSTKLEDSAMYFCASRFGFSYEQYFGPGTRLTVT.